This entry lists 25 T cell receptor beta chains sequenced from one sample in a study of T cells after yellow fever vaccination. Each CDR3 protein is one row after TCRdb ran MiXCR on the 5' RACE reads. The data hold about 550,000 distinct CDR3 sequences, with about 19% observed a single time. Material: PBMCs, obtained 15 days after the yellow fever booster vaccination. The receptors shown here come from a man between 25 and 39 years old who received the YFV17D yellow fever vaccine.

This clonotype was detected only a few times. This rearrangement joins TRBV25-1 to TRBJ2-3; D remains unclear. The CDR3 covers 13 residues. Germline CDR1 reads MGHDK; CDR2 reads SYGVNS. Trimming pared 2 bases from V and 1 base from J, leaving 4 bases between. CDR3 sequence: CASSELGTDTQYF. CDR3 in DNA: TGTGCCAGCAGTGAACTCGGCACAGATACGCAGTATTTT.

This clonotype showed up just a few times. V and J are TRBV12-3 or TRBV12-4 and TRBJ1-6; a possible D gene is TRBD1 (5 bases). The CDR3 has 13 amino acids. V gave up 5 bases and J gave up 9 bases, with 11 bases separating them. CDR3 loop: CASSTTQGSPLHF. The CDR3 DNA sequence: TGTGCCAGCAGTACTACGCAGGGTTCACCCCTCCACTTT.

The chain links TRBV4-3 to TRBJ2-7, with 10 bases matching TRBD1. This CDR3 has 17 amino acids. Germline V lookup: CDR1 LGHNA, CDR2 YSLEER. Trimming cost V 0 bases and J 3 bases; bases outside gene matches: 8. CDR3 in amino acids: CASSQEALGTGVYEQYF. CDR3 DNA: TGCGCCAGCAGCCAAGAAGCGCTCGGGACAGGGGTCTACGAGCAGTACTTC.

This clonotype has more than one count but fewer than ten. V usage is TRBV16 and J usage is TRBJ2-5, with a weak D call TRBD2 (5 bases). Germline V CDR1 and CDR2: KGHSY, FQNENV. The CDR3 spans 14 residues. V was trimmed by 2 bases and J by 5 bases, leaving 12 bases between them. CDR3 DNA sequence: TGTGCCAGCAGCCAAGCTAGCCTCGGGGAGACCCAGTACTTC. As protein: CASSQASLGETQYF. The whole variable domain, filled in from reference TRBV16 and TRBJ2-5, reads GEEVAQTPKHLVRGEGQKAKLYCAPIKGHSYVFWYQQVLKNEFKFLISFQNENVFDETGMPKERFSAKCLPNSPCSLEIQATKLEDSAVYFCASSQASLGETQYFGPGTRLLVL.

This clonotype has just a few counts. The chain carries TRBV7-6 and TRBJ2-1; D is unresolved. V shed 6 bases and J shed 2 bases, with 17 bases lying between them. This CDR3 is 16 amino acids long. Germline V CDR1 and CDR2: SGHVS, FNYEAQ. CDR3 in amino acids: CASSSPARQTYNEQFF. The CDR3 nucleotides read TGTGCCAGCAGTTCCCCGGCGCGGCAGACCTACAATGAGCAGTTCTTC.

J is TRBJ2-2 and V is TRBV19, with TRBD2 as a possible D gene (6 bases). The CDR3 extends over 13 amino acids. Germline assignment: CDR1 LNHDA and CDR2 SQIVND (reference sequence). V dropped 7 bases and J dropped 4 bases, with 10 bases sitting between them. The CDR3 reads CASMWEATGELFF. CDR3 sequence (DNA): TGTGCCAGTATGTGGGAGGCCACCGGGGAGCTGTTTTTT.

This clonotype showed up just a few times. The chain has TRBV29-1 and TRBJ2-1, with 8 nucleotides matching TRBD1. Germline-derived CDR1 and CDR2 are SQVTM and ANQGSEA. Losses at the gene ends were 6 bases for V and 15 bases for J; bases not matched to a gene: 10. The CDR3 totals 11 residues. The CDR3 DNA reads TGCAGCGTGCCATCAGGGGGCTGGCTGTTCTTC. Translated: CSVPSGGWLFF.

The J gene is TRBJ2-7, the V gene TRBV5-8; weak D call: TRBD1 (5 bases). The germline V and J ends were trimmed by 6 bases and 3 bases, with 16 bases remaining between them. The germline CDR1 and CDR2 sequences are SGHTS and YDEGEE. CDR3 length: 14 amino acids. The CDR3 DNA sequence: TGTGCCAGCAAACAGGTCCACGTAGGCTACGAGCAGTACTTC. Amino acid sequence: CASKQVHVGYEQYF.

There are many counts of this clonotype. The J gene is TRBJ2-7, the V gene TRBV28; D is possibly TRBD2 (6 bases). Germline-derived CDR1 and CDR2 are MDHEN and SYDVKM. The CDR3 is made up of 12 amino acids. Trimming removed 5 bases at V and 8 bases at J, with 13 bases between. CDR3 DNA: TGTGCCAGCAGTACCCAGACTAGGCAGCAGTACTTC. Protein sequence: CASSTQTRQQYF.

The chain uses TRBV12-3 or TRBV12-4 and TRBJ2-1, with D possibly being TRBD1 or TRBD2 (5 bases each). This CDR3 has 12 residues. Trimming left V 4 bases short and J 10 bases short, with 11 bases between. CDR3 amino acids: CASSWTLDEQFF. As DNA, the CDR3 is TGTGCCAGCAGTTGGACACTAGACGAGCAGTTCTTC.

This clonotype has only a few counts. This rearrangement joins TRBV6-5 to TRBJ2-3, with 7 bases matching TRBD1. V shed 0 bases and J 3 bases; nucleotides not matched to a gene: 6. The germline V gene encodes CDR1 MNHEY and CDR2 SVGAGI. The CDR3 extends over 16 amino acids. The CDR3 sequence: CASSYSDRVRTDTQYF. CDR3 bases: TGTGCCAGCAGTTACTCCGACAGGGTGAGAACAGATACGCAGTATTTT.

This sequence joins TRBV5-8 and TRBJ2-7; 8 nucleotides match TRBD1. Germline V CDR1 and CDR2: SGHTS, YDEGEE. The CDR3 spans 16 residues. Trimming removed 1 base from V and 2 bases from J; junction bases left unmatched: 8. The CDR3 DNA sequence: TGTGCCAGCAGCTTGTACCGGACAGGGAGCCCCTACGAGCAGTACTTC. This sequence encodes CASSLYRTGSPYEQYF. The variable domain in full, with the rest retrieved from reference TRBV5-8 and TRBJ2-7, is EAGVTQSPTHLIKTRGQQATLRCSPISGHTSVYWYQQALGLGLQFLLWYDEGEERNRGNFPPRFSGRQFPNYSSELNVNALELEDSALYLCASSLYRTGSPYEQYFGPGTRLTVT.

The genes are TRBV7-2 and TRBJ2-2, with no clear D. There are 13 residues in the CDR3. V lost 4 bases to trimming and J lost 6 bases, with 9 bases between them. Looked up from germline, CDR1 is SGHTA and CDR2 is FQGNSA. CDR3 amino acids: CASSSALAGELFF. The CDR3 nucleotides read TGTGCCAGCAGCTCAGCCCTCGCCGGGGAGCTGTTTTTT.

The rearrangement uses TRBV10-3 and TRBJ2-2; D is perhaps TRBD2 (5 bases). Germline CDR1 is ENHRY and CDR2 is SYGVKD. Trimming removed 4 bases at V and 0 bases at J, with 12 bases between. This CDR3 comprises 16 residues. As DNA, the CDR3 is TGTGCCATCAGTGGGCCCGGGGAGCCGAACACCGGGGAGCTGTTTTTT. Translating gives CAISGPGEPNTGELFF.

This clonotype was counted between two and nine times. This sequence joins TRBV10-3 and TRBJ2-1; TRBD2 agrees at 11 bases. Trimming removed 5 bases from V and 7 bases from J; junction bases left unmatched: 4. Germline-derived CDR1 and CDR2 are ENHRY and SYGVKD. This CDR3 is built from 14 residues. The CDR3 sequence is CAISRGLAANEQFF. As DNA, the CDR3 is TGTGCCATCAGTAGGGGACTAGCGGCTAATGAGCAGTTCTTC.

The count of this clonotype is one. Here the CDR3 reads CAWSPRRSYEQYF. DNA for the CDR3: TGTGCCTGGAGTCCTAGAAGGTCCTACGAGCAGTACTTC. This chain connects TRBV30 to TRBJ2-7; no clear D gene. The ends were cut back, 2 bases at V and 1 base at J, with 9 bases in the middle. From germline, CDR1 is GTSNPN and CDR2 SVGIG (reference sequence). This CDR3 has 13 residues. The full variable domain, in which reference TRBV30 and TRBJ2-7 provide the parts outside the CDR3, is SQTIHQWPATLVQPVGSPLSLECTVEGTSNPNLYWYRQAAGRGLQLLFYSVGIGQISSEVPQNLSASRPQDRQFILSSKKLLLSDSGFYLCAWSPRRSYEQYFGPGTRLTVT.

This clonotype was recorded a few times. V gene TRBV5-1 combines with J gene TRBJ2-3; 7 nucleotides align to TRBD2. The V gene's germline CDR1 is SGHRS and CDR2 YFSETQ. J lost 14 bases, V lost 3 bases, and 15 bases had no gene match. The CDR3 spans 14 residues. CDR3 DNA: TGCGCCAGCAGCTCATCCACGAGCGGGATTGGTCTGTATTTT. Translation gives CASSSSTSGIGLYF.

The chain joins TRBV29-1 to TRBJ1-1; 8 bases match TRBD1. The CDR3 loop spans 13 amino acids. V lost 5 bases and J lost 4; bases outside the gene matches: 6. The germline V gene has CDR1 SQVTM and CDR2 ANQGSEA. The CDR3 DNA follows: TGCAGCGTTAACAGGGGGAAGGGCACTGAAGCTTTCTTT. It specifies CSVNRGKGTEAFF. The complete variable domain, with remaining parts taken from reference TRBV29-1 and TRBJ1-1, reads SAVISQKPSRDICQRGTSLTIQCQVDSQVTMMFWYRQQPGQSLTLIATANQGSEATYESGFVIDKFPISRPNLTFSTLTVSNMSPEDSSIYLCSVNRGKGTEAFFGQGTRLTVV.

V and J are TRBV28 and TRBJ2-5, with TRBD2 as a possible D gene (6 bases). The V end was cut by 11 bases, the J end by 1 base, with 14 bases between. The CDR3 is made up of 13 amino acids. Germline CDR1 is MDHEN and CDR2 is SYDVKM. DNA for the CDR3: TGTGCCTCCATGAAGCGGGCCCAAGAGACCCAGTACTTC. Translating it yields CASMKRAQETQYF.

This clonotype came up a few times. This sequence joins TRBV2 and TRBJ1-1; D not certain. CDR1 and CDR2 (germline): SNHLY, FYNNEI. The V end lost 4 bases, the J end lost 7 bases, and 7 bases lay between the germline ends. The length of the CDR3 is 11 residues. In DNA, the CDR3 is TGTGCCAGCAGTGGTTCAGTTGAAGCTTTCTTT. This encodes CASSGSVEAFF.

This clonotype was seen a handful of times. The rearrangement uses TRBV20-1 and TRBJ1-2, with 7 nucleotides matching TRBD1. This CDR3 comprises 16 residues. The germline V gene has CDR1 DFQATT and CDR2 SNEGSKA (reference sequence). CDR3 bases: TGCAGCGGCGCGAGGGGACAGCGCATTTCTAACTATGGCTACACCTTC. Protein product: CSGARGQRISNYGYTF.

Comment on this clonotype: A much larger clone lies one base from this, so it may be a read error. CDR3 loop: CVSSLPSSGGNNEQFF. The CDR3 nucleotides are TGTGTCAGCAGCCTTCCCTCTAGCGGGGGGAACAATGAGCAGTTCTTC. V usage is TRBV7-9 and J usage is TRBJ2-1, with 11 bases lining up with TRBD2. Germline CDR1 is SEHNR and CDR2 is FQNEAQ (reference sequence). The CDR3 has 16 amino acids.

The chain has TRBV20-1 and TRBJ1-3; D gene unclear. Germline loops: CDR1 DFQATT, CDR2 SNEGSKA (reference sequence). Trimming cost V 3 bases and J 1 base, with 10 bases left between them. This CDR3 contains 14 residues. CDR3 sequence: CSARAYYSGNTIYF. The CDR3, as DNA: TGCAGTGCTAGGGCATACTATTCTGGAAACACCATATATTTT.

Comment on this clonotype: At one of its ends the junction is not consistent with the germline gene, which may arise from a read error. V is TRBV10-3 and J is TRBJ2-2, with TRBD2 matching over 11 bases. Germline V CDR1 and CDR2: ENHRY, SYGVKD. CDR3 length equals 16 residues. The CDR3 bases are TGTGCCATCAGTCGACTAGCGGGGCCCAACACCGCGGAGCTGTTTTTT. This codes for CAISRLAGPNTAELFF.

This clonotype was found a few times. The chain uses TRBV3-1 and TRBJ2-1; D is uncertain. Germline CDR1 is LGHDT and CDR2 is YNNKEL (reference sequence). Trimming left V 1 base short and J 4 bases short, with 11 bases between. This CDR3 spans 15 amino acids. For the CDR3, the DNA is TGTGCCAGCAGCCAAGTAGGGCCTCTTTACAATGAGCAGTTCTTC. The encoded protein is CASSQVGPLYNEQFF.